This T cell receptor (beta chain) was observed in a study of HIV-infected patients and healthy controls. The study's findings and limits: Slight age and sex differences between study cohorts did not explain the diversity differences. HLA types of the donors remained undetermined.

At least ten counts were recorded for this clonotype. The antigen is undetermined. This CDR3 contains 16 residues. The V end lost 4 bases, the J end lost 3 bases, and 18 bases lay between the germline ends. Germline V lookup: CDR1 KGHSH, CDR2 LQKENI. Follow-up blood was drawn about 14 weeks, roughly three months, after antiretroviral therapy began. No cell fractionation was done, so the repertoire covers all unsorted peripheral blood T cells. Reverse transcription used roughly 450 ng RNA and constant-region primers for alpha and beta. Using multiplexing indices, alpha and beta chain libraries were generated apart by chain-specific third strand synthesis. All rearrangements within a chain used one primer pair; cDNA molecules carried barcodes. A 5' RACE adapter with a random hexamer and the SP2 primer site was joined to cDNA. One entry per CDR3 protein, called by TCRdb with MiXCR from the 5' RACE reads. The sample contains 4,000 to 4,500 distinct CDR3 sequences, roughly 8.6% of which appear only once.

This chain connects TRBV18 to TRBJ1-1, with a tentative D call TRBD1 (6 bases). The TCR was taken from an adult with HIV infection. Sequenced here: blood, sampled during antiretroviral therapy. The DNA for the CDR3 is TGTGCCAGCTCACGGGACACCCTACGGTCGGACACTGAAGCTTTCTTT. This translates into CASSRDTLRSDTEAFF. The complete variable domain, with remaining parts taken from reference TRBV18 and TRBJ1-1, reads NAGVMQNPRHLVRRRGQEARLRCSPMKGHSHVYWYRQLPEEGLKFMVYLQKENIIDESGMPKERFSAEFPKEGPSILRIQQVVRGDSAAYFCASSRDTLRSDTEAFFGQGTRLTVV.